The text below deals with one T cell receptor (beta chain). The data were obtained in a study of breast tumors, draining lymph nodes, adjacent tissues. V dropped 4 bases and J dropped 3 bases, with 9 bases sitting between them. The CDR3 loop spans 13 amino acids. CDR1 is KGHDR, CDR2 SFDVKD, per germline. Axillary draining lymph nodes of breast cancer patients supplied the node samples. MiXCR, applied by TCRdb to the multiplex PCR reads, yields one record per CDR3 protein. The table includes around 140,000 distinct CDR3 sequences, about 33% detected once. The receptor was derived from a female donor with breast cancer. Some clones in this sample may be carry-over from other donors' samples. Sequenced material: axillary lymph node tissue. The chain couples TRBV24-1 to TRBJ2-7, with TRBD1 as a possible D gene (6 bases). The DNA of the CDR3 is TGTGCCACCAGTGAGGGGACAAGCTACGAGCAGTACTTC. It specifies CATSEGTSYEQYF.